This T cell receptor (beta chain) emerged from a study of blood T cell repertoires in COVID-19. In the study overall: From T cells, B-cell-depleted T cells, or PBMCs came the material, which was cDNA or gDNA.

In germline, CDR1 is MDHEN, CDR2 SYDVKM. The V end was cut by 4 bases, the J end by 1 base, with 11 bases between. CDR3 size: 15 residues. Libraries were prepared by immunoSEQ multiplex PCR; TCRdb keeps only in-frame clonotypes and omits some of them. The sample holds some 30,000 clones, 80% to 90% seen once. The specimen sequenced was peripheral blood. The receptor was isolated from a human donor in a cohort sampled during active COVID-19. V and J are TRBV28 and TRBJ1-3; D possibly corresponds to TRBD1 (6 bases). The CDR3 spells CASSSPRGSGNTIYF. CDR3 bases: TGTGCCAGCAGTTCCCCCAGGGGATCTGGAAACACCATATATTTT.